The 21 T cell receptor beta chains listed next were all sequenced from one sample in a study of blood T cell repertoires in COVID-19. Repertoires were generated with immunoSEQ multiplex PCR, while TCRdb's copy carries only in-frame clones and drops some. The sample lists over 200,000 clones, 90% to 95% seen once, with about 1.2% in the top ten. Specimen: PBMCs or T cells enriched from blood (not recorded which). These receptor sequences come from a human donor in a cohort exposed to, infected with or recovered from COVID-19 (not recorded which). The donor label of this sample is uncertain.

Here the CDR3 reads CASSSRGREEKLFF. CDR3 DNA: TGTGCCAGCAGTTCTAGGGGGCGTGAGGAAAAACTGTTTTTT. This chain connects TRBV6-5 to TRBJ1-4; 7 bases map to TRBD1. CDR1 MNHEY and CDR2 SVGAGI come from the germline V gene. CDR3 length: 14 residues. The V gene end was trimmed by 4 bases and the J gene end by 8 bases; junction bases not matched to a gene: 7.

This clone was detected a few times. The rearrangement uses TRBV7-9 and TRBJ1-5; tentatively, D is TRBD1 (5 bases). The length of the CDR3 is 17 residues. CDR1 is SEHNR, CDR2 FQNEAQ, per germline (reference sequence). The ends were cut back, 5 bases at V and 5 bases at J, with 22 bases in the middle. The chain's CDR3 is CASSPIMGTGGHQPQHF. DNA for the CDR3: TGTGCCAGCAGCCCGATTATGGGCACAGGAGGGCATCAGCCCCAGCATTTT.

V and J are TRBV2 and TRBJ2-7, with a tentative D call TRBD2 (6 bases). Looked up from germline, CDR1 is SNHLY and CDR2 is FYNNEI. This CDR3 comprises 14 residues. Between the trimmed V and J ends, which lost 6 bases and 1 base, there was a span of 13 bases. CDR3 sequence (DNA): TGTGCCAGCAGCCCCCTTGGGACTTCCTACGAGCAGTACTTC. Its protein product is CASSPLGTSYEQYF.

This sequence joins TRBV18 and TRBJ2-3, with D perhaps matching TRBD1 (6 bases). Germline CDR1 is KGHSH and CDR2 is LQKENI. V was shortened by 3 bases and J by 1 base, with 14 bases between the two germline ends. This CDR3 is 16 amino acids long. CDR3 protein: CASSPDRGWGTDTQYF. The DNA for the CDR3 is TGTGCCAGCTCACCGGACAGAGGGTGGGGCACAGATACGCAGTATTTT.

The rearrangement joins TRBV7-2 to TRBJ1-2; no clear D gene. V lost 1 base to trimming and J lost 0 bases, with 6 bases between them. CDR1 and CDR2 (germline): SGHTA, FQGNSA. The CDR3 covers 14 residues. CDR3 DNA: TGTGCCAGCAGCTTAGACAGACCTAACTATGGCTACACCTTC. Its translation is CASSLDRPNYGYTF.

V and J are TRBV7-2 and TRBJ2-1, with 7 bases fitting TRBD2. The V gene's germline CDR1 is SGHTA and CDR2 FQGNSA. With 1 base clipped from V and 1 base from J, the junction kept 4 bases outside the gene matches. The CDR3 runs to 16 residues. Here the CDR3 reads CASSLGWGGSYNEQFF. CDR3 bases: TGTGCCAGCAGCTTAGGTTGGGGGGGATCCTACAATGAGCAGTTCTTC.

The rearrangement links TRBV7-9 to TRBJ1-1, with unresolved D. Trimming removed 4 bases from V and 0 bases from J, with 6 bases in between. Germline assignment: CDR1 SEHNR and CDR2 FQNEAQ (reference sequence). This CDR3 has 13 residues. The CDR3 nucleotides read TGTGCCAGCAGCTCTAGTTTGAACACTGAAGCTTTCTTT. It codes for CASSSSLNTEAFF.

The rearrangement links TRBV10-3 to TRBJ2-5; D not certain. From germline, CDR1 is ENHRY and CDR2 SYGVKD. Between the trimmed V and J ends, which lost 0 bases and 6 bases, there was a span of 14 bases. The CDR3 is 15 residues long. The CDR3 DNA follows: TGTGCCATCAGTGAGTCGGCGGCCGCGCTCCAGACCCAGTACTTC. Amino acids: CAISESAAALQTQYF.

CDR3 loop: CASSVGQLGYTF. CDR3 nucleotides: TGTGCCAGCAGCGTAGGACAGTTGGGCTACACCTTC. The chain is built from TRBV9 and TRBJ1-2; D perhaps matches TRBD1 (5 bases). The germline gives CDR1 SGDLS, CDR2 YYNGEE. The CDR3 is 12 amino acids. V lost 0 bases and J lost 8, with 8 bases in between.

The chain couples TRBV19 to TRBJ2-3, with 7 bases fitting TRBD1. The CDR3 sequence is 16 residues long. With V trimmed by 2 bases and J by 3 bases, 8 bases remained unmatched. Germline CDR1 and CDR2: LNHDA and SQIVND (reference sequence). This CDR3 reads CASSIQGVALTDTQYF. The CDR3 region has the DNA TGTGCCAGTAGTATACAGGGGGTTGCGCTTACAGATACGCAGTATTTT.

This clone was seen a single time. The DNA for the CDR3 is TGCAGTGCTATATCCTATGGCTACACCTTC. This translates into CSAISYGYTF. The chain joins TRBV20-1 to TRBJ1-2, with D unclear. V dropped 4 bases and J dropped 4 bases, with 4 bases sitting between them. The CDR3 is made up of 10 amino acids. Germline lookup yields CDR1 DFQATT and CDR2 SNEGSKA (reference sequence).

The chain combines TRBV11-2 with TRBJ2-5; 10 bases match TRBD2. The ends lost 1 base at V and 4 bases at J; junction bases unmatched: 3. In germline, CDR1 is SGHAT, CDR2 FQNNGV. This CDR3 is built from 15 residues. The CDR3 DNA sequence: TGTGCCAGCAGCTTAGTCCTAGCGGGGGTAGAGACCCAGTACTTC. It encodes CASSLVLAGVETQYF. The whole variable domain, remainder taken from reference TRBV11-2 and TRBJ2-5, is EAGVAQSPRYKIIEKRQSVAFWCNPISGHATLYWYQQILGQGPKLLIQFQNNGVVDDSQLPKDRFSAERLKGVDSTLKIQPAKLEDSAVYLCASSLVLAGVETQYFGPGTRLLVL.

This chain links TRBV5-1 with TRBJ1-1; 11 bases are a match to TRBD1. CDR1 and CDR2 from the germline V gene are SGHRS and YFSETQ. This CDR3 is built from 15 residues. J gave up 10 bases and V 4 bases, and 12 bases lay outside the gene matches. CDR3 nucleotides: TGCGCCAGCAGCGATCGGACAGGGGGCTTTGTTGGAGCTTTCTTT. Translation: CASSDRTGGFVGAFF.

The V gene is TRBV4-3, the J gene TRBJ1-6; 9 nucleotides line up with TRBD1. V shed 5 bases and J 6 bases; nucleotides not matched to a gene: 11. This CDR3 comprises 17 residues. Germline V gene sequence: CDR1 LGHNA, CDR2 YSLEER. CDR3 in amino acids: CASSYLTGGDFNSPLHF. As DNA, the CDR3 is TGCGCCAGCAGCTACCTGACAGGGGGGGACTTTAATTCACCCCTCCACTTT.

The CDR3 here is CASSPGGRREKLFF. The CDR3 DNA is TGTGCCAGCAGCCCGGGGGGACGACGAGAAAAACTGTTTTTT. The chain combines TRBV7-9 with TRBJ1-4, with D perhaps TRBD1 (5 bases). Germline-derived CDR1 and CDR2 are SEHNR and FQNEAQ (reference sequence). This CDR3 spans 14 amino acids. V lost 5 bases to trimming and J lost 8 bases, with 15 bases between them.

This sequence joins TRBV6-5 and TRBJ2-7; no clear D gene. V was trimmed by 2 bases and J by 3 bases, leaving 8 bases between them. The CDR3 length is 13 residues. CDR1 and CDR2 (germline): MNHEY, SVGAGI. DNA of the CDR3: TGTGCCAGCAGTTACGCCCCGGGCTACGAGCAGTACTTC. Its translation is CASSYAPGYEQYF.

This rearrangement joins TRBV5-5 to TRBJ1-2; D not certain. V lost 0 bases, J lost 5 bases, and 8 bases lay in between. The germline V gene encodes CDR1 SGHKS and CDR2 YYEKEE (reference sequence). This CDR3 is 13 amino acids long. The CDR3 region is CASSLGELYGYTF. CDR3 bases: TGTGCCAGCAGCTTGGGTGAGCTTTATGGCTACACCTTC.

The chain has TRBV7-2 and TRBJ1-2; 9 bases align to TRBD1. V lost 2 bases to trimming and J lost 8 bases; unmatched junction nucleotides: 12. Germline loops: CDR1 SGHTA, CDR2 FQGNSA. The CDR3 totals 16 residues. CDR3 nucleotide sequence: TGTGCCAGCAGCTTATTGCCACAGGGGGCTGGCGGGGGCTACACCTTC. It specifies CASSLLPQGAGGGYTF.

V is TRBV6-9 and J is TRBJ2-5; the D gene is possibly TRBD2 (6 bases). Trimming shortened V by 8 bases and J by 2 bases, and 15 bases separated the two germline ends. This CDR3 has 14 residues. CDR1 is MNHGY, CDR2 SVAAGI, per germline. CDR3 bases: TGTGCCAGCGCTGGGGGACTGTTACAAGAGACCCAGTACTTC. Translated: CASAGGLLQETQYF.

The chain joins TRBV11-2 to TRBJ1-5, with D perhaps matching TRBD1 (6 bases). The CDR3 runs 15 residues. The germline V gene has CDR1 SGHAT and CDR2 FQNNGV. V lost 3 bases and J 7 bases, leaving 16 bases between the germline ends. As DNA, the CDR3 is TGTGCCAGCAGCTTGGGGTTCGGGGGGCTACAGCCCCAGCATTTT. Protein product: CASSLGFGGLQPQHF.

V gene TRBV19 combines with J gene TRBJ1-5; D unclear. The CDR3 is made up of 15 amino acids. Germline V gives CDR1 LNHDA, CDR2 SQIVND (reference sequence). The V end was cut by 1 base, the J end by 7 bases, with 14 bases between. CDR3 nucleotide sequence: TGTGCCAGTAGTATAGTTTTGGGAGCTATCCAGCCCCAGCATTTT. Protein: CASSIVLGAIQPQHF.